This is a list of T cell receptor beta chains from one sample in a study of T cell changes during pregnancy in multiple sclerosis. The repertoire was sequenced with immunoSEQ multiplex PCR; TCRdb's copy has only in-frame clones and lacks some. The table has some 51,000 clones, around 93% seen once. The sequences come from CD8+ T cells from peripheral blood mononuclear cells, collected in the first trimester of pregnancy. Receptors originate from a female donor with multiple sclerosis, enrolled in a pregnancy study. Both conserved end residues are part of each CDR3. D genes are given only for firm matches. Clone size appears in some rows only: once, few, many, or a class for an expanded clone.

abundance | j_gene | v_gene | d_gene | CDR3nt | CDR3aa
. | TRBJ1-1 | TRBV2 | . | TGTGCCAGCAGTATCAGGGGGAACACTGAAGCTTTCTTT | CASSIRGNTEAFF
once | TRBJ2-1 | TRBV7-8 | TRBD2 | TGTGCCAGCAGTCTTATCGAGCGGGAGTGGTTCTTC | CASSLIEREWFF
once | TRBJ1-3 | TRBV4-3 | . | TGCGCCAGCAGCAAGCTTCTCACAGGGTTCGGTAAATCGGGATTCTCTGGAAACACCATATATTTT | CASSKLLTGFGKSGFSGNTIYF
. | TRBJ2-1 | TRBV27 | TRBD1 | TGTGCCAGCAGTACAAGTGGGACAGGGGTCTACAATGAGCAGTTCTTC | CASSTSGTGVYNEQFF
. | TRBJ2-7 | TRBV19 | TRBD1 | TGTGCCAGTAGTCCGGAAGACAGGGCGGTCAACGAGCAGTACTTC | CASSPEDRAVNEQYF
. | TRBJ1-2 | TRBV2 | . | TGTGCCAGCAGTGAAGCGTTCGGCAGGTCGGTCTATGGCTACACCTTC | CASSEAFGRSVYGYTF
. | TRBJ2-1 | TRBV7-3 | . | TGTGCCAGCAGCTCTCAACCCGAAGCGTCCTACAATGAGCAGTTCTTC | CASSSQPEASYNEQFF
few | TRBJ1-6 | TRBV19 | . | TGTGCCAGTAGTCCGCAGGTGGCTAATTCACCCCTCCACTTT | CASSPQVANSPLHF
. | TRBJ2-1 | TRBV5-1 | . | TGCGCCAGCAGCGCCGCAGGGAATGAGCAGTTCTTC | CASSAAGNEQFF
. | TRBJ2-2 | TRBV27 | . | TGTGCCAGCAGTTCCTTGGACAGACCAAATGCGAACACCGGGGAGCTGTTTTTT | CASSSLDRPNANTGELFF
. | TRBJ1-6 | TRBV7-9 | TRBD1 | TGTGCCAGCAGCCCAGACAGGGGGCCTTATAATTCACCCCTCCACTTT | CASSPDRGPYNSPLHF
once | TRBJ2-2 | TRBV7-8 | . | TGTGCCAGCCCTAGGCCCACCGGGGAGCTGTTTTTT | CASPRPTGELFF
. | TRBJ1-2 | TRBV14 | TRBD1 | TGTGCCAGCAGCCAAGATCGGTTAGGACAGGGAGGCTATGGCTACACCTTC | CASSQDRLGQGGYGYTF
. | TRBJ2-7 | TRBV5-5 | . | TGTGCCAGCAGCTTGGCCCAGGGAAGGTACGAGCAGTACTTC | CASSLAQGRYEQYF
. | TRBJ1-4 | TRBV4-1 | . | TGCGCCAGCAGCCAAGAGGTCAGGAATAATGAAAAACTGTTTTTT | CASSQEVRNNEKLFF
. | TRBJ2-6 | TRBV5-1 | TRBD1 | TGCGCCAGCAGCCCTAGGGGACAGGGGGCTACTGGGGCCAACGTCCTGACTTTC | CASSPRGQGATGANVLTF
. | TRBJ2-1 | TRBV4-3 | TRBD2 | TGCGCCAGCAGCCAAGATCCTCCTAGCGGGGCGAACAATGAGCAGTTCTTC | CASSQDPPSGANNEQFF